These 9 T cell receptor beta chains were sequenced from one sample in a study of blood T cell repertoires in COVID-19. Sequencing was performed with immunoSEQ multiplex PCR; in TCRdb, only in-frame clones are kept and a portion is missing. The sample lists some 270,000 clones, 85% to 90% occurring once. Source material: PBMCs or T cells enriched from blood (not recorded which). All receptors come from a woman in her fifties or sixties who had recovered from COVID-19.

This chain connects TRBV7-9 to TRBJ1-6; 7 positions agree with TRBD1. Germline CDR1 is SEHNR and CDR2 is FQNEAQ (reference sequence). Trimming at V came to 5 bases and at J to 9 bases, leaving 10 bases not matched to a gene. The CDR3 is 15 amino acids. CDR3 bases: TGTGCCAGCAGCGGAGACAGGGATTGGGGTTCACCCCTCCACTTT. This sequence encodes CASSGDRDWGSPLHF. Variable domain in full (rest from reference TRBV7-9 and TRBJ1-6): DTGVSQNPRHKITKRGQNVTFRCDPISEHNRLYWYRQTLGQGPEFLTYFQNEAQLEKSRLLSDRFSAERPKGSFSTLEIQRTEQGDSAMYLCASSGDRDWGSPLHFGNGTRLTVT.

This chain connects TRBV9 to TRBJ1-2; D not certain. Germline V gives CDR1 SGDLS, CDR2 YYNGEE. This CDR3 is 12 amino acids long. Trimming cost V 1 base and J 7 bases, with 8 bases left between them. This chain's CDR3 is CASSVISGGYTF. The CDR3 nucleotides read TGTGCCAGCAGCGTAATATCGGGTGGCTACACCTTC.

The gene calls are TRBV5-4 and TRBJ2-1; TRBD1 aligns across 7 bases. V shed 2 bases and J 4 bases; nucleotides not matched to a gene: 6. CDR3 size: 15 residues. The germline gives CDR1 SGHNT, CDR2 YYREEE (reference sequence). The CDR3 loop is CASSFTTTGYNEQFF. The CDR3 DNA follows: TGTGCCAGCAGCTTTACCACGACAGGGTACAATGAGCAGTTCTTC.

V is TRBV27 and J is TRBJ1-5; D is ambiguous. The CDR3 is 13 residues long. Deletions cut 3 bases from V and 5 bases from J, with 8 bases between. Germline V gives CDR1 MNHEY, CDR2 SMNVEV (reference sequence). The CDR3 protein is CASSLREDQPQHF. CDR3 nucleotides: TGTGCCAGCAGTTTGAGGGAGGATCAGCCCCAGCATTTT.

The chain has TRBV24-1 and TRBJ2-3; 7 positions match TRBD2. The CDR3 has 15 residues. Trimming removed 7 bases from V and 3 bases from J; junction bases left unmatched: 9. Germline V gene sequence: CDR1 KGHDR, CDR2 SFDVKD. CDR3 in DNA: TGTGCCACCAGCGCTGGGGCGGGAGAAACAGATACGCAGTATTTT. Encoded protein: CATSAGAGETDTQYF.

The V gene is TRBV7-8, the J gene TRBJ1-1, with D perhaps matching TRBD1 (6 bases). The CDR3 totals 16 residues. The germline gives CDR1 SGHVS, CDR2 FQNEAQ. The germline V and J ends were trimmed by 5 bases and 8 bases, with 24 bases remaining between them. The CDR3 coding sequence is TGTGCCAGCAGCGTCACATCTGGGGGACACGGGCCCGAAGCTTTCTTT. Its translation is CASSVTSGGHGPEAFF. Full variable domain (rest looked up from reference TRBV7-8 and TRBJ1-1): GAGVSQSPRYKVAKRGQDVALRCDPISGHVSLFWYQQALGQGPEFLTYFQNEAQLDKSGLPSDRFFAERPEGSVSTLKIQRTQQEDSAVYLCASSVTSGGHGPEAFFGQGTRLTVV.

The chain is built from TRBV5-1 and TRBJ2-1, with 8 nucleotides matching TRBD1. The CDR3 contains 14 residues. V dropped 2 bases and J dropped 8; count of bases not matched to a gene: 6. Germline CDR1 reads SGHRS; CDR2 reads YFSETQ. The CDR3 here is CASSFRQGAYEQFF. Here the CDR3 DNA reads TGCGCCAGCAGCTTTCGGCAGGGGGCCTATGAGCAGTTCTTC.

The chain combines TRBV11-3 with TRBJ1-5; possibly TRBD1 for D (6 bases). Germline V CDR1 and CDR2: SGHNT, YENEEA. Between the trimmed V and J ends, which lost 2 bases and 0 bases, there was a span of 17 bases. The CDR3 covers 18 residues. The CDR3 DNA is TGTGCCAGCAGCTTAAGGGACAATGGGCCCTCTAGCAATCAGCCCCAGCATTTT. Translation gives CASSLRDNGPSSNQPQHF.

V usage is TRBV3-1 (or the pseudogene TRBV3-2) and J usage is TRBJ2-1; 12 bases agree with TRBD1. The CDR3 is made up of 18 amino acids. J lost 0 bases, V lost 7 bases, and 10 bases had no gene match. Germline V gene lookup returns CDR1 LGHDT and CDR2 YNNKEL (reference sequence). The CDR3 region has the DNA TGTGCCAGCACCCCGGGACAGGGGGCCCTTAGCTCCTACAATGAGCAGTTCTTC. This codes for CASTPGQGALSSYNEQFF.